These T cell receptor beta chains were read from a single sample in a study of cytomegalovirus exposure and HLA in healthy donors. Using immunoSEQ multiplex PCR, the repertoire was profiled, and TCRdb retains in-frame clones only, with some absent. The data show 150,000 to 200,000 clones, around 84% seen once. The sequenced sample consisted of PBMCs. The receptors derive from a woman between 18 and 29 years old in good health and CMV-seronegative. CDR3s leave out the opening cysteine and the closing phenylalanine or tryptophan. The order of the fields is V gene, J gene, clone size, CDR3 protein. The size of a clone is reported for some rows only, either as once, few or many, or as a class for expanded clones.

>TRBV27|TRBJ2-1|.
ASSGTSGSLGQF
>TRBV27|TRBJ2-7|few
ASRSFDRPSQEQY
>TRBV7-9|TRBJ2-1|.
ASSLASSGSSYNEQF
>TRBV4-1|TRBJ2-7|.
ASSQVQSVMAYEQY
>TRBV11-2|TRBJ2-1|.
ASSSTSLGWPF
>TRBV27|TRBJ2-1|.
ASSLKQAYNEQF
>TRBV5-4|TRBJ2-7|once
ASSLIILAGETYEQY
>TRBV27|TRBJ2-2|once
ASSGEAGELF
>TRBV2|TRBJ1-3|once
ASSDRDYTIY
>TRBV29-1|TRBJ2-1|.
SSLWGDEQF
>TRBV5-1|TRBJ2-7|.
ASSLADSSYEQY
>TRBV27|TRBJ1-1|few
ASSHRDSGAEGTEAF
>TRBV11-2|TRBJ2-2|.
ASSLYLATGSSGELF
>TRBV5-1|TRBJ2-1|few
ASSLYPSGINNEQF
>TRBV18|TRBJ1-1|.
ASRGQGINTEAF
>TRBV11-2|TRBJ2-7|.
ASSRDNNYEQY
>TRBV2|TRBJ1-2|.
ASRPGPQRAYGYT
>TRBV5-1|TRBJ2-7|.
ASSYGTSGAYEQY
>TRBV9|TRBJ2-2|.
ASSVPRSGVAGTGELF
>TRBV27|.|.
ASSSYTSGSFDEQY
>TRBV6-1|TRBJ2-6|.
ANSENGEGAGANVLT
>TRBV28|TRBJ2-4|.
ASSPGTGLKNIQY
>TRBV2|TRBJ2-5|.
ASSEGATSGKETQY
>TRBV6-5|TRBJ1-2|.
ASSYNGRSYGYT
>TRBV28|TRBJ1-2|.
ASSSSGTGGRGYGYT
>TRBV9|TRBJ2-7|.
ASSDGGGEQY
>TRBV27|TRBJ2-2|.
ASSTLAGDSTGELF
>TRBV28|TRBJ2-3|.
ASSLLASGRDASTDTQY
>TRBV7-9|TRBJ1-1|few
ASSTVQGETEAF
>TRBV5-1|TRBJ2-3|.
ASRPGADTQY
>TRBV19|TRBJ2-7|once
ASSTQGGSGYEQY
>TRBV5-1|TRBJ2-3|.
ASSLSGTGGSDTQY
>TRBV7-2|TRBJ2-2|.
ASSFGSMNTGELF
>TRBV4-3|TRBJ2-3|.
ASSQDRTGNTDTQY
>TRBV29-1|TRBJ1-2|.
SVWDNANYGYT
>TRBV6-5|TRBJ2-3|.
ASSSPGSGRADTQY